This TCR beta chain stems from a study of cytomegalovirus exposure and HLA in healthy donors. Vbeta (60) and Jbeta (13) primers were used in the PCR. TCRdb's table, derived via immunoSEQ multiplex PCR, lists solely in-frame clones and lacks some. The sample carries under 150,000 clones, roughly 80% recorded once. Looked up from germline, CDR1 is KGHSH and CDR2 is LQKENI. CDR3 length: 16 residues. Trimming stripped 5 bases from V and 5 bases from J, with 22 bases between. This clone was found a few times. The sample was PBMCs. V is TRBV18 and J is TRBJ2-7, with TRBD1 as a possible D gene (5 bases). This receptor was taken from a woman between 35 and 50 years old in good health and CMV-seronegative. CDR3 bases: TGTGCCAGCTCAGCTATTACCGACAGTTTATCCAACGAGCAGTACTTC. Translating gives CASSAITDSLSNEQYF. Supplemented by reference TRBV18 and TRBJ2-7, the full variable domain reads NAGVMQNPRHLVRRRGQEARLRCSPMKGHSHVYWYRQLPEEGLKFMVYLQKENIIDESGMPKERFSAEFPKEGPSILRIQQVVRGDSAAYFCASSAITDSLSNEQYFGPGTRLTVT.